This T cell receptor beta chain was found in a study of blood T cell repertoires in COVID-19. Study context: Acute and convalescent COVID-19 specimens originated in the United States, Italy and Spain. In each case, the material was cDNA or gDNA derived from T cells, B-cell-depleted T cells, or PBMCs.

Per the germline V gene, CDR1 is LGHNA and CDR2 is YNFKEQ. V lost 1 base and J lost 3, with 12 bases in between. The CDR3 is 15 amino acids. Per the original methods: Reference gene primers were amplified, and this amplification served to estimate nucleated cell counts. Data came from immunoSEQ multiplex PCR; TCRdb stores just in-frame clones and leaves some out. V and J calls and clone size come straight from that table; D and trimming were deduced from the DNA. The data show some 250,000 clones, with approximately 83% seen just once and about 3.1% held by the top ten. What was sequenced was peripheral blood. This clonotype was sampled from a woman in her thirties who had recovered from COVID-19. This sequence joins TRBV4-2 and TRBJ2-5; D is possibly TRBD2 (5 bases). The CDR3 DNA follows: TGTGCCAGCAGCCAAGTGGGCGGGTCCGAAGAGACCCAGTACTTC. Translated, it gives CASSQVGGSEETQYF.